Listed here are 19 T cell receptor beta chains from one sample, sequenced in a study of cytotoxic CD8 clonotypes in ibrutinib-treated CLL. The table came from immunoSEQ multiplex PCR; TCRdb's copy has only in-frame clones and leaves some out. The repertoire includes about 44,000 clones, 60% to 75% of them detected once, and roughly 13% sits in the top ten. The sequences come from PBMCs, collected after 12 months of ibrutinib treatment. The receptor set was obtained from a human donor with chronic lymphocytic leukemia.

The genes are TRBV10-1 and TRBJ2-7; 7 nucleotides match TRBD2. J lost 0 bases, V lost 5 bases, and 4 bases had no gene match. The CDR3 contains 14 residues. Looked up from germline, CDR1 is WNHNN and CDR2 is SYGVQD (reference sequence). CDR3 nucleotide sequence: TGCGCCAGCAGTCCTAGCGGTACCTCCTACGAGCAGTACTTC. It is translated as CASSPSGTSYEQYF.

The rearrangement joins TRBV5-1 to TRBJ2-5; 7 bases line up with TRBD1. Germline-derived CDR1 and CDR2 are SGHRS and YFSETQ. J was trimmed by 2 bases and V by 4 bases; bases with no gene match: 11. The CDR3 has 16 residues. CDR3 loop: CASSPPGQILQETQYF. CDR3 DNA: TGCGCCAGCAGCCCCCCGGGACAGATCTTACAAGAGACCCAGTACTTC.

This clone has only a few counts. The CDR3: CASSSELGKNIQYF. The DNA for the CDR3 is TGTGCCAGCAGCTCGGAGTTGGGCAAAAACATTCAGTACTTC. V is TRBV7-9 and J is TRBJ2-4, with D unclear. Trimming took 4 bases from V and 3 from J, leaving 10 bases between them. The CDR3 runs 14 residues. Germline CDR1 SEHNR, CDR2 FQNEAQ (reference sequence).

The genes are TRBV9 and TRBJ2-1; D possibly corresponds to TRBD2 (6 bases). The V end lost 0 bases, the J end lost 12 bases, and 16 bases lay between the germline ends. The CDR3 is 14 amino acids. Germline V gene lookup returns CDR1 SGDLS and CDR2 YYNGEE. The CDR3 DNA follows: TGTGCCAGCAGCGTAGAGGCGATGGGTAGCGGGCAGTTCTTC. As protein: CASSVEAMGSGQFF.

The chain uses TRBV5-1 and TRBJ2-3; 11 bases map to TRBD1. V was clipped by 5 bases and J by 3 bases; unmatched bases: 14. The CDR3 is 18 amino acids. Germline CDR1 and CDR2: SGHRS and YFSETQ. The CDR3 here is CASSRTQAGTGGTDTQYF. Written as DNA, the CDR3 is TGCGCCAGCAGTAGGACTCAGGCGGGGACAGGGGGGACAGATACGCAGTATTTT.

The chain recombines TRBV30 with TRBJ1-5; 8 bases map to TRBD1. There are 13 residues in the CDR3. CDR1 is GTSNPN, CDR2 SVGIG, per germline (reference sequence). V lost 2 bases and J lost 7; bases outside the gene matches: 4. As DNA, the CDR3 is TGTGCCTGGAGTACGGACAGGGAGCAGCCCCAGCATTTT. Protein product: CAWSTDREQPQHF.

DNA of the CDR3: TGTGCCAGCAGCTTAGAGACTAGCGGGAGTGCAAAGACCCAGTACTTC. Translation gives CASSLETSGSAKTQYF. The chain joins TRBV7-2 to TRBJ2-5; the match to TRBD2 covers 12 bases. The J segment lost 6 bases and the V segment lost 1 base, leaving 6 bases of the junction unmatched. This CDR3 spans 16 amino acids. Germline V lookup: CDR1 SGHTA, CDR2 FQGNSA.

The CDR3 nucleotides are TGTGCCAGTAATTCACAGGGGCGTGACTATGGCTACACCTTC. Translated: CASNSQGRDYGYTF. The chain couples TRBV19 to TRBJ1-2; TRBD1 agrees at 7 bases. The CDR3 totals 14 residues. Germline V gene sequence: CDR1 LNHDA, CDR2 SQIVND (reference sequence). The J segment lost 3 bases and the V segment lost 7 bases, leaving 8 bases of the junction unmatched.

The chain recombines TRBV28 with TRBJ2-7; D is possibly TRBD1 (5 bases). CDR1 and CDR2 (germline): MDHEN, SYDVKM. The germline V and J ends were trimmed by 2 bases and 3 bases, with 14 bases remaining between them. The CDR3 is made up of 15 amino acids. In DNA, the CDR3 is TGTGCCAGCAGTTTAGGCCAGGGTATTAACTACGAGCAGTACTTC. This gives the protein CASSLGQGINYEQYF.

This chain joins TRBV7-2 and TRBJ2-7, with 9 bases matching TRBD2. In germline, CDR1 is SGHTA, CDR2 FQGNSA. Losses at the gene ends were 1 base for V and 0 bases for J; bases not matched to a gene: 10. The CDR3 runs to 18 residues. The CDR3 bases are TGTGCCAGCAGCTTAGTAGCTAGCGGGGCCAGTAGCTCCTACGAGCAGTACTTC. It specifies CASSLVASGASSSYEQYF. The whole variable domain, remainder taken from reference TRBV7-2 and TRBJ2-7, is GAGVSQSPSNKVTEKGKDVELRCDPISGHTALYWYRQSLGQGLEFLIYFQGNSAPDKSGLPSDRFSAERTGGSVSTLTIQRTQQEDSAVYLCASSLVASGASSSYEQYFGPGTRLTVT.

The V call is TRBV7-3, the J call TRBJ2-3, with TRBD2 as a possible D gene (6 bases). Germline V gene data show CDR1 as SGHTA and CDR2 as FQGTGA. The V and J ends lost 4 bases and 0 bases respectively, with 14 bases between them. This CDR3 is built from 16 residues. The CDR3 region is CASSSFSGSSTDTQYF. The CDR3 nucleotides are TGTGCCAGCAGCTCCTTTAGCGGCTCTAGCACAGATACGCAGTATTTT. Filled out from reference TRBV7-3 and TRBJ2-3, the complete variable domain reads GAGVSQTPSNKVTEKGKYVELRCDPISGHTALYWYRQSLGQGPEFLIYFQGTGAADDSGLPNDRFFAVRPEGSVSTLKIQRTERGDSAVYLCASSSFSGSSTDTQYFGPGTRLTVL.

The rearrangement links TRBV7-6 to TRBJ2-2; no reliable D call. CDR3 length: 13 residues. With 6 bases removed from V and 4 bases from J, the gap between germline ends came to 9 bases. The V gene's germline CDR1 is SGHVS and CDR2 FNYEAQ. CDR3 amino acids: CASRGFVTGELFF. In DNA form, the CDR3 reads TGTGCCAGCAGAGGGTTTGTCACCGGGGAGCTGTTTTTT.

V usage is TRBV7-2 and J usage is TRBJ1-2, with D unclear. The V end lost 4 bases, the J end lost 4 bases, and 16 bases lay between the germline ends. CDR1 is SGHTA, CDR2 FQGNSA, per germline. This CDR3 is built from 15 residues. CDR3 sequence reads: CASSSYGERGYGYTF. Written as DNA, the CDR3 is TGTGCCAGCAGCTCTTACGGGGAAAGAGGCTATGGCTACACCTTC.

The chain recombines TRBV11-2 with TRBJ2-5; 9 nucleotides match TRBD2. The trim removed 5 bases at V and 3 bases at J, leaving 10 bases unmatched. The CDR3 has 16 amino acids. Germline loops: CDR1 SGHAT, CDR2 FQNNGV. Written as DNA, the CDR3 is TGTGCCAGCAGCCCGACGCCTAGCGGGATAGAAGAGACCCAGTACTTC. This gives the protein CASSPTPSGIEETQYF.

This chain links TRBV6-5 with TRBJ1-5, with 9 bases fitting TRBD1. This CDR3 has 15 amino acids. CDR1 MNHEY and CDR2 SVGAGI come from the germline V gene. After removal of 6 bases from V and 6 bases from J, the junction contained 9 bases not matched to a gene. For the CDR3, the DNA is TGTGCCAGCAGCGGACAGGGGAGGGGTGGTCAGCCCCAGCATTTT. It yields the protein CASSGQGRGGQPQHF.

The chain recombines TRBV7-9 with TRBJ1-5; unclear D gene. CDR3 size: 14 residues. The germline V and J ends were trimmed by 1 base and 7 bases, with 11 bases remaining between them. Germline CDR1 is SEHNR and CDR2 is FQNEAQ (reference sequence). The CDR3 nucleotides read TGTGCCAGCAGCTTAGAGGGCCTAGAACAGCCCCAGCATTTT. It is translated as CASSLEGLEQPQHF.

CDR3: CASSTPQGARDEQYF. CDR3 nucleotides: TGTGCCAGCAGTACACCACAGGGGGCGCGGGACGAGCAGTACTTC. V and J are TRBV28 and TRBJ2-7; 9 bases are shared with TRBD1. Trimming took 5 bases from V and 5 from J; bases not matched to a gene: 10. Germline CDR1 is MDHEN and CDR2 is SYDVKM. The CDR3 sequence is 15 residues long.

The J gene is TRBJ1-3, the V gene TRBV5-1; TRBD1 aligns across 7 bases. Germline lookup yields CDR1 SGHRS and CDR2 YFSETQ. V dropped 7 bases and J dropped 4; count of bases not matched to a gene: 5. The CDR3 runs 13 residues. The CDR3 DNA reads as TGCGCCAGCCAAGAGACAGGGGGAAACACCATATATTTT. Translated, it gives CASQETGGNTIYF.

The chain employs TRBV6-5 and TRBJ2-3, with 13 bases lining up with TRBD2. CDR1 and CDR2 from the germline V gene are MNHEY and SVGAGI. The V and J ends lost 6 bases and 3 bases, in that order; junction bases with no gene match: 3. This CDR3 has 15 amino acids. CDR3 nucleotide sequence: TGTGCCAGCAGGGGACTAGCGGGACGAACAGATACGCAGTATTTT. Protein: CASRGLAGRTDTQYF.